This T cell receptor beta chain was captured by sequencing in a study of OX40 agonist ivuxolimab in advanced cancers. Study-wide context: A history of anti-PD-1, anti-PD-L1 or anti-CTLA-4 therapy was acceptable, and more than 30% had some.

Profiling relied on immunoSEQ multiplex PCR, and the TCRdb table lists in-frame clones only, not all of them. This table holds tens of thousands of clones, about 80% found once. The investigators sampled blood at baseline, at cycle 4 day 1, and at cycle 7 day 1. V was pared by 5 bases and J by 4 bases, with 20 bases between. Germline V CDR1 and CDR2: MDHEN, SYDVKM. There are 17 residues in the CDR3. The V gene is TRBV28, the J gene TRBJ2-2, with D tentatively TRBD2 (6 bases). Sequenced here: CD4+ or CD8+ T cells sorted from blood, sampled in a trial of the OX40 agonist ivuxolimab. The receptor comes from an adult with an advanced solid tumor such as melanoma, head and neck, liver or kidney cancer. Written as DNA, the CDR3 is TGTGCCAGCAGTCCCCTATTTGGGGCGGGGACCACCGGGGAGCTGTTTTTT. This sequence encodes CASSPLFGAGTTGELFF.